This is a list of T cell receptor beta chains from one sample in a study of blood T cell repertoires in COVID-19. Method: immunoSEQ multiplex PCR; TCRdb's copy keeps in-frame clones and lacks some. Among 180,000 or so clones listed, roughly 82% were seen once. The sample taken for sequencing was PBMCs or T cells enriched from blood (not recorded which). These receptors were taken from a woman aged 25 to 39 who had recovered from COVID-19. Each CDR3 is given with its conserved first and last residue. The D gene is left open where the match is weak. Where a row states a size, it is once, few, many or the class of an expanded clone; other rows omit it.

TRBD1	NA	TRBV5-1	TRBJ2-2	CASILIPDRVGELFF	TGCGCCAGCATCTTAATCCCCGACAGGGTCGGGGAGCTGTTTTTT
TRBD1	NA	TRBV2	TRBJ1-2	CASSRDRDTF	TGTGCCAGCAGTAGGGACAGGGACACCTTC
NA	few	TRBV2	TRBJ2-1	CASSPNNEQFF	TGTGCCAGCAGCCCCAACAATGAGCAGTTCTTC
TRBD2	NA	TRBV7-6	TRBJ2-1	CASSLAWRGRPYNEQFF	TGTGCCAGCAGCTTAGCTTGGCGGGGGAGGCCCTACAATGAGCAGTTCTTC
TRBD2	NA	TRBV4-2	TRBJ2-1	CASSQASGTRLNEQFF	TGTGCCAGCAGCCAAGCATCCGGGACTAGGTTGAATGAGCAGTTCTTC
NA	NA	TRBV7-8	TRBJ1-1	CASSPGHDAPESENTEAFF	TGTGCCAGCAGCCCGGGACACGACGCCCCGGAGAGTGAGAACACTGAAGCTTTCTTT
NA	NA	TRBV29-1	TRBJ2-7	CSVGQGRRSDEQYF	TGCAGCGTTGGTCAGGGAAGACGAAGTGACGAGCAGTACTTC
NA	NA	TRBV25-1	TRBJ2-7	CASRSDRVGGSYEQYF	TGTGCCAGCAGGTCAGACAGGGTTGGGGGGTCCTACGAGCAGTACTTC
TRBD1	NA	TRBV28	TRBJ1-5	CASSPQQGGFWNQPQHF	TGTGCCAGCAGTCCCCAACAGGGGGGATTTTGGAATCAGCCCCAGCATTTT
NA	few	TRBV11-1	TRBJ1-5	CASRVTDSPNQPQHF	TGTGCCAGCAGGGTGACAGATAGCCCGAATCAGCCCCAGCATTTT
NA	NA	TRBV27	TRBJ1-1	CATFLYTEAFF	TGTGCCACCTTTTTGTACACTGAAGCTTTCTTT
TRBD1	NA	TRBV19	TRBJ2-5	CASSQQTGAYGTQYF	TGTGCCAGTAGCCAACAGACAGGGGCCTATGGGACCCAGTACTTC
NA	NA	TRBV2	TRBJ2-3	CASTEGERGTDTQYF	TGTGCCAGCACCGAAGGTGAGCGGGGCACAGATACGCAGTATTTT
NA	NA	TRBV2	TRBJ1-1	CASSVGRGGTEAFF	TGTGCCAGCAGTGTGGGCAGGGGTGGCACTGAAGCTTTCTTT
TRBD1	NA	TRBV4-1	TRBJ2-1	CASSQPRDRGYNEQFF	TGCGCCAGCAGCCAGCCCCGGGACAGGGGATACAATGAGCAGTTCTTC
NA	NA	TRBV27	TRBJ2-7	CASSSETEAYEQYF	TGTGCCAGCAGTTCGGAGACAGAGGCCTACGAGCAGTACTTC
TRBD2	NA	TRBV7-6	TRBJ2-5	CASSLISGGETQYF	TGTGCCAGCAGCTTGATCTCGGGGGGGGAGACCCAGTACTTC
NA	NA	TRBV29-1	TRBJ2-7	CSVTRGWQSGSYEQYF	TGCAGCGTTACGCGGGGATGGCAGTCGGGCTCCTACGAGCAGTACTTC
NA	once	TRBV19	TRBJ2-1	CATEPSAVFNEQFF	TGTGCCACCGAGCCTAGCGCGGTATTCAATGAGCAGTTCTTC
NA	NA	TRBV2	TRBJ2-7	CASSAAGRSYEQYF	TGTGCCAGCAGTGCCGCAGGCCGTTCCTACGAGCAGTACTTC
NA	once	TRBV6-1	TRBJ1-2	CASSDTGTRGYGYTF	TGTGCCAGCAGTGATACCGGGACTAGGGGCTATGGCTACACCTTC
TRBD1	NA	TRBV6-5	TRBJ2-2	CASSYSGTGVTGELFF	TGTGCCAGCAGTTACTCGGGTACAGGGGTGACCGGGGAGCTGTTTTTT
NA	NA	TRBV11-3	TRBJ2-5	CASSLDGREETQYF	TGTGCCAGCAGCTTAGACGGGCGGGAAGAGACCCAGTACTTC
TRBD2	NA	TRBV7-2	TRBJ2-7	CASTSGSPYEQYF	TGTGCCAGCACTAGCGGGAGCCCCTACGAGCAGTACTTC
TRBD1	NA	TRBV28	TRBJ2-7	CASSPAVTGTYEQYF	TGTGCCAGCAGCCCAGCCGTGACAGGGACCTACGAGCAGTACTTC
TRBD1	NA	TRBV29-1	TRBJ2-4	CSAAWTGEGIQYF	TGCAGCGCCGCTTGGACAGGGGAAGGCATTCAGTACTTC
TRBD1	NA	TRBV6-1	TRBJ2-4	CASSEAGTGVGNIQYF	TGTGCCAGCAGTGAAGCGGGGACAGGGGTGGGGAACATTCAGTACTTC
NA	NA	TRBV5-1	TRBJ2-5	CASNWQNTQETQYF	TGCGCCAGCAATTGGCAGAATACGCAAGAGACCCAGTACTTC
NA	NA	TRBV6-5	TRBJ2-3	CASSYSGSGADTQYF	TGTGCCAGCAGTTACTCGGGTAGCGGCGCAGATACGCAGTATTTT
TRBD1	NA	TRBV7-3	TRBJ2-1	CASSLGQGAWEQFF	TGTGCCAGCAGCTTAGGTCAGGGGGCTTGGGAGCAGTTCTTC
TRBD1	few	TRBV7-9	TRBJ1-2	CASSPTGELGYTF	TGTGCCAGCAGCCCGACAGGGGAACTTGGCTACACCTTC
TRBD1	once	TRBV3-1/TRBV3-2	TRBJ1-1	CASSRQGVVVNTEAFF	TGTGCCAGCAGTCGACAGGGGGTAGTTGTGAACACTGAAGCTTTCTTT
NA	NA	TRBV4-2	TRBJ1-1	CASSQEIQVDLWTEAFF	TGTGCCAGCAGCCAAGAAATCCAGGTCGATCTGTGGACTGAAGCTTTCTTT
NA	few	TRBV2	TRBJ2-3	CASSERLTDTQYF	TGTGCCAGCAGTGAACGTCTGACTGATACGCAGTATTTT
NA	NA	TRBV5-1	TRBJ2-1	CASSLTGAYNEQFF	TGCGCCAGCAGCTTGACAGGTGCCTACAATGAGCAGTTCTTC
NA	once	TRBV7-3	TRBJ2-5	CASSSPPQGGTQYF	TGTGCCAGCAGCTCCCCACCTCAGGGGGGGACCCAGTACTTC
NA	NA	TRBV19	TRBJ1-2	CASSYSLADYGYTF	TGTGCCAGTAGTTACAGTCTTGCAGACTATGGCTACACCTTC
NA	NA	TRBV6-4	TRBJ1-6	CASSDSVGGNSPLHF	TGTGCCAGCAGTGACTCGGTGGGGGGGAATTCACCCCTCCACTTT
NA	NA	TRBV27	TRBJ2-7	CATRRGRAYEQYF	TGTGCCACCAGGCGGGGAAGGGCCTACGAGCAGTACTTC
TRBD1	NA	TRBV29-1	TRBJ2-7	CSVEEGGRAREQYF	TGCAGCGTTGAAGAAGGGGGCAGGGCTCGGGAGCAGTACTTC
NA	few	TRBV11-2	TRBJ2-3	CASSIRGLAITDTQYF	TGTGCCAGCAGCATCCGCGGCCTAGCGATCACAGATACGCAGTATTTT
NA	NA	TRBV28	TRBJ2-7	CASSGQGSEQYF	TGTGCCAGCAGTGGGCAGGGGAGCGAGCAGTACTTC
NA	NA	TRBV16	TRBJ2-1	CASSQGATPTNYNEQFF	TGTGCCAGCAGCCAAGGGGCGACTCCTACCAACTACAATGAGCAGTTCTTC
TRBD2	NA	TRBV12-5	TRBJ2-3	CASWGLAGGRSTDTQYF	TGTGCTAGTTGGGGACTAGCGGGAGGGCGTAGCACAGATACGCAGTATTTT
TRBD1	NA	TRBV28	TRBJ2-7	CASSPEGQGRSSEQYF	TGTGCCAGCAGTCCTGAGGGACAGGGTAGATCCAGCGAGCAGTACTTC
TRBD2	NA	TRBV2	TRBJ2-1	CASRPSGADNEQFF	TGTGCCAGCAGACCTAGCGGGGCCGACAATGAGCAGTTCTTC
NA	NA	TRBV5-1	TRBJ2-5	CASSLGEAETQYF	TGCGCCAGCAGCTTGGGTGAGGCAGAGACCCAGTACTTC
NA	NA	TRBV29-1	TRBJ2-7	CSGGTDYEQYF	TGCAGCGGCGGGACAGACTACGAGCAGTACTTC
TRBD1	NA	TRBV5-6	TRBJ2-7	CASRAGTDYYEQYF	TGTGCCAGCCGCGCCGGGACAGACTACTACGAGCAGTACTTC